Shown below are 22 T cell receptor beta chains from a single sample sequenced in a study of blood T cell repertoires in COVID-19. Produced via immunoSEQ multiplex PCR; TCRdb's table is partial and in-frame only. The sample contains about 200,000 clones, approximately 85% of which appear only once. Input material: peripheral blood. These receptors came from a woman in her seventies with COVID-19, enrolled during active disease.

The V call is TRBV19, the J call TRBJ2-2; 10 bases are a match to TRBD2. Trimming at V came to 7 bases and at J to 2 bases, leaving 7 bases not matched to a gene. This CDR3 spans 16 amino acids. The germline gives CDR1 LNHDA, CDR2 SQIVND (reference sequence). CDR3 region: CASTPGLAANTGELFF. CDR3 DNA: TGTGCCAGTACCCCCGGACTAGCGGCTAACACCGGGGAGCTGTTTTTT.

The CDR3 coding sequence is TGTGCCAGCAGTCCCGTTCGCGGGAGGGCCTCCAATGAGCAGTTCTTC. Protein sequence: CASSPVRGRASNEQFF. The chain joins TRBV7-2 to TRBJ2-1, with TRBD2 matching over 9 bases. This CDR3 is 16 amino acids long. The junction had 12 bases not matched to a gene; V was cut back by 6 bases and J by 6 bases. Germline CDR1 is SGHTA and CDR2 is FQGNSA.

CDR3 sequence reads: CATSDSGKGTDTQYF. CDR3 DNA: TGTGCCACCAGTGATTCCGGGAAAGGCACAGATACGCAGTATTTT. V and J are TRBV24-1 and TRBJ2-3; TRBD2 is a possible D gene (5 bases). Germline V lookup: CDR1 KGHDR, CDR2 SFDVKD. With 2 bases removed from V and 1 base from J, the gap between germline ends came to 9 bases. The CDR3 consists of 15 residues.

The chain links TRBV11-1 to TRBJ1-2; no clear D. Germline CDR1 is SGHAT and CDR2 is FQDESV (reference sequence). The V end lost 4 bases, the J end lost 1 base, and 4 bases lay between the germline ends. There are 12 residues in the CDR3. The CDR3: CASSSNNYGYTF. CDR3 in DNA: TGTGCCAGCAGCTCAAATAACTATGGCTACACCTTC. The full variable domain, in which reference TRBV11-1 and TRBJ1-2 provide the parts outside the CDR3, is EAEVAQSPRYKITEKSQAVAFWCDPISGHATLYWYRQILGQGPELLVQFQDESVVDDSQLPKDRFSAERLKGVDSTLKIQPAELGDSAMYLCASSSNNYGYTFGSGTRLTVV.

This sequence joins TRBV2 and TRBJ1-1; D gene unclear. The V end was cut by 7 bases, the J end by 11 bases, with 11 bases between. Germline lookup yields CDR1 SNHLY and CDR2 FYNNEI. The CDR3 is made up of 10 amino acids. The chain's CDR3 is CASKNILAFF. The CDR3 nucleotides read TGTGCCAGCAAGAACATCTTGGCTTTCTTT. Using reference TRBV2 and TRBJ1-1 for the parts outside the CDR3, the full variable domain is EPEVTQTPSHQVTQMGQEVILRCVPISNHLYFYWYRQILGQKVEFLVSFYNNEISEKSEIFDDQFSVERPDGSNFTLKIRSTKLEDSAMYFCASKNILAFFGQGTRLTVV.

The gene calls are TRBV12-3 or TRBV12-4 and TRBJ1-5; D not resolved. V gave up 6 bases and J gave up 6 bases, with 9 bases separating them. CDR3 length equals 12 residues. This CDR3 reads CASSDGSQPQHF. CDR3 bases: TGTGCCAGCAGCGATGGTAGTCAGCCCCAGCATTTT.

The genes are TRBV20-1 and TRBJ2-7; tentatively, D is TRBD1 (5 bases). CDR3 length: 12 amino acids. CDR1 is DFQATT and CDR2 is SNEGSKA in the germline V gene (reference sequence). Trimming took off 3 bases at V and 4 bases at J, with 10 bases between the two ends. As DNA, the CDR3 is TGCAGTGCTAGTCAGGGCCAGTACGAGCAGTACTTC. Protein sequence: CSASQGQYEQYF.

The chain couples TRBV7-3 to TRBJ2-2; TRBD2 is a possible D gene (6 bases). V was cut by 9 bases and J by 0 bases, with 11 bases left in between. Germline-derived CDR1 and CDR2 are SGHTA and FQGTGA. This CDR3 has 14 residues. The CDR3 region has the DNA TGTGCCAGTAGCGGCGGGGCGAACACCGGGGAGCTGTTTTTT. Translating gives CASSGGANTGELFF.

The V call is TRBV6-5, the J call TRBJ2-5; 7 bases map to TRBD1. This CDR3 contains 13 residues. Losses at the gene ends were 6 bases for V and 5 bases for J; bases not matched to a gene: 6. The V gene's germline CDR1 is MNHEY and CDR2 SVGAGI. The CDR3 coding sequence is TGTGCCAGCAGGAGACAGGGTGTTGAGACCCAGTACTTC. As protein: CASRRQGVETQYF.

The V call is TRBV30, the J call TRBJ1-1; D is ambiguous. Germline assignment: CDR1 GTSNPN and CDR2 SVGIG (reference sequence). The CDR3 spans 12 residues. The V end was cut by 3 bases, the J end by 7 bases, with 12 bases between. CDR3 in amino acids: CAWRPAEGEAFF. In nucleotides, the CDR3 is TGTGCCTGGAGGCCGGCGGAAGGTGAAGCTTTCTTT. Using reference TRBV30 and TRBJ1-1 for the parts outside the CDR3, the full variable domain is SQTIHQWPATLVQPVGSPLSLECTVEGTSNPNLYWYRQAAGRGLQLLFYSVGIGQISSEVPQNLSASRPQDRQFILSSKKLLLSDSGFYLCAWRPAEGEAFFGQGTRLTVV.

The rearrangement uses TRBV11-3 and TRBJ2-5; D gene unclear. V lost 0 bases, J lost 5 bases, and 7 bases lay in between. The germline V gene has CDR1 SGHNT and CDR2 YENEEA. CDR3 length: 13 amino acids. Here the CDR3 reads CASSLDYRETQYF. For the CDR3, the DNA is TGTGCCAGCAGCTTAGATTATCGGGAGACCCAGTACTTC. Full variable domain (remainder filled in from reference TRBV11-3 and TRBJ2-5): EAGVVQSPRYKIIEKKQPVAFWCNPISGHNTLYWYLQNLGQGPELLIRYENEEAVDDSQLPKDRFSAERLKGVDSTLKIQPAELGDSAVYLCASSLDYRETQYFGPGTRLLVL.

The chain links TRBV27 to TRBJ1-1; D possibly corresponds to TRBD1 (6 bases). The germline CDR1 and CDR2 sequences are MNHEY and SMNVEV (reference sequence). The CDR3 sequence is 13 residues long. The V and J ends lost 7 bases and 7 bases respectively, with 16 bases between them. CDR3 nucleotides: TGTGCCAGCACCGACACGACAGGCGGTGAAGCTTTCTTT. Its protein product is CASTDTTGGEAFF.

The chain has TRBV12-5 and TRBJ2-7; D remains ambiguous. Per germline, CDR1 LGHNT and CDR2 FRNRAP. The CDR3 is 12 residues long. The V end lost 2 bases, the J end lost 4 bases, and 6 bases lay between the germline ends. The CDR3 nucleotides are TGTGCTAGTGGTTTGATTACTTACGAGCAGTACTTC. It encodes CASGLITYEQYF.

As for this clone: One end of the junction fails to match germline, which may point to a read error. V usage is TRBV6-1 and J usage is TRBJ1-4, with a weak D call TRBD1 (6 bases). CDR1 MNHNS and CDR2 SASEGT come from the germline V gene. The CDR3 totals 15 residues. CDR3 sequence reads: CASSEVGGAWEKLFF. In DNA, the CDR3 is TGTGCCAGCAGCGAAGTAGGGGGGGCTTGGGAAAAACTGTTTTTT.

The chain joins TRBV19 to TRBJ2-7; 7 nucleotides line up with TRBD1. V lost 6 bases to trimming and J lost 4 bases; unmatched junction nucleotides: 9. The germline gives CDR1 LNHDA, CDR2 SQIVND (reference sequence). The CDR3 has 14 amino acids. The CDR3 sequence: CASSTGTEFYEQYF. CDR3 DNA: TGTGCCAGTAGCACCGGGACAGAGTTTTACGAGCAGTACTTC.

This chain connects TRBV5-4 to TRBJ1-2; D might be TRBD1 (6 bases). Trimming took off 3 bases at V and 2 bases at J, with 8 bases between the two ends. This CDR3 has 13 residues. Per germline, CDR1 SGHNT and CDR2 YYREEE (reference sequence). The CDR3 here is CASSYDRNYGYTF. CDR3 coding DNA: TGTGCCAGCAGCTACGACAGGAACTATGGCTACACCTTC.

This chain connects TRBV6-2 or TRBV6-3 to TRBJ2-5; unclear D gene. Trimming removed 1 base at V and 2 bases at J, with 2 bases between. Germline V lookup: CDR1 MNHEY, CDR2 SVGEGT. The CDR3 sequence is 12 residues long. The chain's CDR3 is CASSYLQETQYF. DNA of the CDR3: TGTGCCAGCAGTTACTTACAAGAGACCCAGTACTTC.

The V gene is TRBV5-4, the J gene TRBJ2-5, with TRBD1 matching 9 bases. Germline V lookup: CDR1 SGHNT, CDR2 YYREEE (reference sequence). The trim removed 2 bases at V and 5 bases at J, leaving 7 bases unmatched. The CDR3 covers 15 residues. The CDR3 spells CASSFTGGSFETQYF. The CDR3 coding sequence is TGTGCCAGCAGCTTTACAGGGGGCTCCTTTGAGACCCAGTACTTC.

The V and J genes are TRBV6-5 and TRBJ1-6; maybe TRBD1 (6 bases). This CDR3 is built from 16 residues. The ends were cut back, 0 bases at V and 5 bases at J, with 11 bases in the middle. Per germline, CDR1 MNHEY and CDR2 SVGAGI. The CDR3 here is CASSYSSRQDNSPLHF. The CDR3 DNA sequence: TGTGCCAGCAGTTACTCGAGCAGACAGGATAATTCACCCCTCCACTTT.

The rearrangement uses TRBV3-1 (or the pseudogene TRBV3-2) and TRBJ2-5; TRBD2 matches 8 bases. Losses at the gene ends were 6 bases for V and 2 bases for J; bases not matched to a gene: 2. The germline CDR1 and CDR2 sequences are LGHDT and YNNKEL (reference sequence). The CDR3 contains 13 residues. CDR3 loop: CASRIAGQETQYF. The CDR3 DNA reads TGTGCCAGCAGAATAGCGGGACAAGAGACCCAGTACTTC.

The V and J genes are TRBV12-5 and TRBJ2-7; TRBD1 matches at 9 bases. V lost 1 base to trimming and J lost 2 bases; unmatched junction nucleotides: 0. CDR1 and CDR2 from the germline V gene are LGHNT and FRNRAP. CDR3 length: 14 amino acids. The CDR3 region has the DNA TGTGCTAGTGGTTTGGGGACAGGGGCCTACGAGCAGTACTTC. Residues: CASGLGTGAYEQYF.

V usage is TRBV20-1 and J usage is TRBJ2-1; 7 bases are shared with TRBD1. Germline values: CDR1 DFQATT, CDR2 SNEGSKA (reference sequence). The CDR3 consists of 11 residues. V lost 5 bases, J lost 10 bases, and 5 bases stayed unmatched. CDR3 sequence (DNA): TGCAGTGCTGCTCGGACAGGAGAGCAGTTCTTC. Amino acids: CSAARTGEQFF.